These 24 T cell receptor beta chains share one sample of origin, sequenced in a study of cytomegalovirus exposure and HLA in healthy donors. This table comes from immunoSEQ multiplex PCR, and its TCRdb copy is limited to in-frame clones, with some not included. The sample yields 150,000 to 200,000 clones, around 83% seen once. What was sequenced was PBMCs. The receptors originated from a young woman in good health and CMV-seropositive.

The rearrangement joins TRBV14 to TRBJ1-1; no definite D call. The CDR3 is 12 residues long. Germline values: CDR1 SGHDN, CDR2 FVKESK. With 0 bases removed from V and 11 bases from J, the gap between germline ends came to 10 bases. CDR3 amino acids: CASSQDYGVAFF. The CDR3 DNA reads TGTGCCAGCAGCCAAGATTACGGGGTGGCTTTCTTT.

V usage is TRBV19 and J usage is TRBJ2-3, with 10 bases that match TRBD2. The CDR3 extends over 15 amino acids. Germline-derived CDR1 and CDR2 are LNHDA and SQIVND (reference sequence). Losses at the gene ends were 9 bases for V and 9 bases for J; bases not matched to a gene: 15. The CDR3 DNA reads TGTGCCAGCGGTCGAGGGAGCGGGAGGGTAGACACGCAGTATTTT. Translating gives CASGRGSGRVDTQYF.

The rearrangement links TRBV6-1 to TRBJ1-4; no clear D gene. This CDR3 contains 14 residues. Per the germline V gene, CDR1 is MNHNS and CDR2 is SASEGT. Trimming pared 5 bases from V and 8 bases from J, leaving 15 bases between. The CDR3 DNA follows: TGTGCCAGCAGTCCAGATACTATGGCCGAAAAACTGTTTTTT. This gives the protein CASSPDTMAEKLFF.

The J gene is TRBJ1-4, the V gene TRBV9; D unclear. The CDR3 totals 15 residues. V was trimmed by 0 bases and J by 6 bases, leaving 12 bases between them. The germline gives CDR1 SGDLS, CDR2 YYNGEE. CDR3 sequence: CASSVAAGWDEKLFF. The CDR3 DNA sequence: TGTGCCAGCAGCGTAGCGGCAGGATGGGATGAAAAACTGTTTTTT.

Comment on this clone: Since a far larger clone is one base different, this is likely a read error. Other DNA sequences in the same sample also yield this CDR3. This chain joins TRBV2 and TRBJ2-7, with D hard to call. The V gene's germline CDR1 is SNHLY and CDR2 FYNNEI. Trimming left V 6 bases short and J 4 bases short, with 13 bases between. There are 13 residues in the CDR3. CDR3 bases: TGTGCCAGCAGCCAAGACTCCGGGTACGAGCAGTACTTC. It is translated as CASSQDSGYEQYF.

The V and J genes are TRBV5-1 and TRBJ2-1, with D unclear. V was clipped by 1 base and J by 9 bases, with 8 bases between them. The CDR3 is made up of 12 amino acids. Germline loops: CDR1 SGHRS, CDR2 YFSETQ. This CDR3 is CASSLWSAEQFF. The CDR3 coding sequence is TGCGCCAGCAGCTTGTGGAGCGCTGAGCAGTTCTTC.

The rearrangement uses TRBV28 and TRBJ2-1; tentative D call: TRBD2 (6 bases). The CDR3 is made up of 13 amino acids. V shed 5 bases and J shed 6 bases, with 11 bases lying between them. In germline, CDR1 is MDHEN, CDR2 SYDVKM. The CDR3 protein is CASSTRDFNEQFF. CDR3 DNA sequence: TGTGCCAGCAGTACCCGGGACTTCAATGAGCAGTTCTTC. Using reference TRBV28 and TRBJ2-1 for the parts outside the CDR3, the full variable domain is DVKVTQSSRYLVKRTGEKVFLECVQDMDHENMFWYRQDPGLGLRLIYFSYDVKMKEKGDIPEGYSVSREKKERFSLILESASTNQTSMYLCASSTRDFNEQFFGPGTRLTVL.

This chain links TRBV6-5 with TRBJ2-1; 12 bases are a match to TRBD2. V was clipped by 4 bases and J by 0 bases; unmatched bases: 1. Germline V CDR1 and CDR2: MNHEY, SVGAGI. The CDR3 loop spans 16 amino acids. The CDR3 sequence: CASSWTSGDSYNEQFF. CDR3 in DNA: TGTGCCAGCAGTTGGACTAGCGGGGACTCCTACAATGAGCAGTTCTTC.

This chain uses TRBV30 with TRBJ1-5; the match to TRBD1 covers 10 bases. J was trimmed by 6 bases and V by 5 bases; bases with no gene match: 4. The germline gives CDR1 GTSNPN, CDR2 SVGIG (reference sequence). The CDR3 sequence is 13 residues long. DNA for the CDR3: TGTGCCTGGGGGGGACAGGGGAGTCAGCCCCAGCATTTT. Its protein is CAWGGQGSQPQHF. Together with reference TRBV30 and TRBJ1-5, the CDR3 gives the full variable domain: SQTIHQWPATLVQPVGSPLSLECTVEGTSNPNLYWYRQAAGRGLQLLFYSVGIGQISSEVPQNLSASRPQDRQFILSSKKLLLSDSGFYLCAWGGQGSQPQHFGDGTRLSIL.

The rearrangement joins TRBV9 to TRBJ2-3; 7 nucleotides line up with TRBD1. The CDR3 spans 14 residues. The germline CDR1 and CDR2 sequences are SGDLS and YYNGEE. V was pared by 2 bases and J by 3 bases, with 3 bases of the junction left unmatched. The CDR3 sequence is CASSVLQGTDTQYF. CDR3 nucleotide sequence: TGTGCCAGCAGCGTCCTACAGGGGACAGATACGCAGTATTTT.

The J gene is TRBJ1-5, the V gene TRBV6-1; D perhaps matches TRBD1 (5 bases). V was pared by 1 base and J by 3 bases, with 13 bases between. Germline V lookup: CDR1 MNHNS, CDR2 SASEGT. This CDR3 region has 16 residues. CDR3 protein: CASSEGRVENNQPQHF. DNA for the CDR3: TGTGCCAGCAGTGAAGGCAGGGTAGAGAACAATCAGCCCCAGCATTTT.

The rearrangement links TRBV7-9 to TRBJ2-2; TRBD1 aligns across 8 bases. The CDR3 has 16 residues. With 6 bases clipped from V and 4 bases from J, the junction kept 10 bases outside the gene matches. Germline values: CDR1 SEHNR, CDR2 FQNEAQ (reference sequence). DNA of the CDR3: TGTGCCAGCAGACCTCAGGGGGCTCCGATCACCGGGGAGCTGTTTTTT. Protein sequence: CASRPQGAPITGELFF.

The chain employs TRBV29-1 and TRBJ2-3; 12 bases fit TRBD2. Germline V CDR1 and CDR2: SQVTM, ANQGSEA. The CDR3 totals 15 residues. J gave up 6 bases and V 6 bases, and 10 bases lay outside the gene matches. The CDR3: CSVPTSGSLVDTQYF. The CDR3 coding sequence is TGCAGCGTCCCGACTAGCGGGAGTCTAGTGGATACGCAGTATTTT.

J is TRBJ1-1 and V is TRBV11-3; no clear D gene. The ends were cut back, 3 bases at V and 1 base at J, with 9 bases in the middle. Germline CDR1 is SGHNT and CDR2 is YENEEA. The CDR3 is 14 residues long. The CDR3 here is CASSLQAENTEAFF. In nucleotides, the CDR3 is TGTGCCAGCAGCTTGCAGGCTGAGAACACTGAAGCTTTCTTT. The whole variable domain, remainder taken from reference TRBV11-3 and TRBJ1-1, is EAGVVQSPRYKIIEKKQPVAFWCNPISGHNTLYWYLQNLGQGPELLIRYENEEAVDDSQLPKDRFSAERLKGVDSTLKIQPAELGDSAVYLCASSLQAENTEAFFGQGTRLTVV.

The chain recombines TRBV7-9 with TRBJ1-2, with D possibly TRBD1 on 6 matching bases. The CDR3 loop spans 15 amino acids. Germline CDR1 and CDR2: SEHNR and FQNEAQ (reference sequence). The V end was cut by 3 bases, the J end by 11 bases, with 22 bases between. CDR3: CASSFQRQVFSGYTF. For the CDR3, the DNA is TGTGCCAGCAGCTTCCAAAGACAGGTGTTCTCGGGGTACACCTTC.

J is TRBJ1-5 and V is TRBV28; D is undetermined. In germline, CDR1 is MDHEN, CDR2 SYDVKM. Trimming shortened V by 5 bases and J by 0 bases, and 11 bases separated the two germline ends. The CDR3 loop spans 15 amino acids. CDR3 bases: TGTGCCAGCAGTGTCCCGGGGATTAGCAATCAGCCCCAGCATTTT. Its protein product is CASSVPGISNQPQHF.

The CDR3 nucleotides are TGTGCCAGCAGCTTAGCTAGTCAAGAGACCCAGTACTTC. The encoded protein is CASSLASQETQYF. The chain uses TRBV7-9 and TRBJ2-5; D call uncertain. The germline V and J ends were trimmed by 0 bases and 2 bases, with 4 bases remaining between them. The length of the CDR3 is 13 residues. Germline CDR1 is SEHNR and CDR2 is FQNEAQ (reference sequence).

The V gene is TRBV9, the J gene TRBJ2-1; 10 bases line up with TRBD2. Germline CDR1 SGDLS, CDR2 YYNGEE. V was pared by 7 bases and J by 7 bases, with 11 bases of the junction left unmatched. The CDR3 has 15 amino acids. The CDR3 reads CASEKGLAGANEQFF. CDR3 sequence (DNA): TGTGCCAGCGAAAAAGGGCTAGCGGGAGCTAATGAGCAGTTCTTC.

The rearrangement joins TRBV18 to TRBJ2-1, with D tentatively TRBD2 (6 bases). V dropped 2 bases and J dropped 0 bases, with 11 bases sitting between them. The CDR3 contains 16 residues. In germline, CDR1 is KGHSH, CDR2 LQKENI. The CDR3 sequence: CASSPGGVSSYNEQFF. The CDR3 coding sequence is TGTGCCAGCTCACCAGGCGGGGTTAGCTCCTACAATGAGCAGTTCTTC.

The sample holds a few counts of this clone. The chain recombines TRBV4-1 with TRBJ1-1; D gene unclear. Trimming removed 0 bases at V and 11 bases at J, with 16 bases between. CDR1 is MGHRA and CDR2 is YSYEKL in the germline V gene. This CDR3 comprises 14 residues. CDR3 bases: TGCGCCAGCAGCCAAGAATCGGTGAGCCAAGCGGCTTTCTTT. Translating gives CASSQESVSQAAFF.

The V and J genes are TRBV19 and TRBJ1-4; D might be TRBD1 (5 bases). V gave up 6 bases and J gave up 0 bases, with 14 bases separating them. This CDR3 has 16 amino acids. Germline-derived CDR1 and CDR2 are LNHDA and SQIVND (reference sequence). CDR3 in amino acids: CASRMTDSATNEKLFF. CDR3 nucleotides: TGTGCCAGTAGAATGACAGACAGTGCAACTAATGAAAAACTGTTTTTT.

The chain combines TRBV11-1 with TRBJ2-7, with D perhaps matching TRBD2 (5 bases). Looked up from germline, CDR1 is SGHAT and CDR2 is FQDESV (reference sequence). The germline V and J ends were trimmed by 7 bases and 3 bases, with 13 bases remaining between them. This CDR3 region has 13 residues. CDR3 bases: TGTGCCAGCAAGCGGACGGAAAACTACGAGCAGTACTTC. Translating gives CASKRTENYEQYF.

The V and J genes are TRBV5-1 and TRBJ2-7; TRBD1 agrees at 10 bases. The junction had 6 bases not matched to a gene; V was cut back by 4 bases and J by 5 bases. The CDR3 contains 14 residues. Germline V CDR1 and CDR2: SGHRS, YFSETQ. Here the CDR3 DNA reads TGCGCCAGCAGCCCCGGGACAGGGGACAACGAGCAGTACTTC. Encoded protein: CASSPGTGDNEQYF.

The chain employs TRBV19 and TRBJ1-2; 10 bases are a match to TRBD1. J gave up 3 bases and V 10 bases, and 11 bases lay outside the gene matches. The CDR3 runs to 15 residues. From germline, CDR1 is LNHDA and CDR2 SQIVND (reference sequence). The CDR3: CATYLTGGADYGYTF. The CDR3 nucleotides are TGTGCCACCTATTTGACAGGGGGCGCCGACTATGGCTACACCTTC.